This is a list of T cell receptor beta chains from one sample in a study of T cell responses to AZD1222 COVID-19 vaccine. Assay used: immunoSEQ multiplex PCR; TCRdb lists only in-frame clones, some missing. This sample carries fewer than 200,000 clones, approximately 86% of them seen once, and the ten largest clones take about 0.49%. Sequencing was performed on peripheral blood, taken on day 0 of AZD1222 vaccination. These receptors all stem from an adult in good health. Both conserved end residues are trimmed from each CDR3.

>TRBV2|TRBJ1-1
ASSLDGNTEAF
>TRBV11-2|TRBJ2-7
ASSSTTGDYEQY
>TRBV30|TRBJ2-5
AWSVGTQGGETQY
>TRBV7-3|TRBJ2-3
ASSPEPTDTQY
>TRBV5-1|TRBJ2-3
ASSLARWTSGGTDTQY
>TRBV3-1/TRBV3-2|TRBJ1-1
ASSQDVGVGTEAF
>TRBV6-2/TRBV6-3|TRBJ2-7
ASSYSPGGPYEQY
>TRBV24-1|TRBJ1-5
ATGQINQPQH
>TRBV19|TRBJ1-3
ASSAPPGQGSSGNTIY
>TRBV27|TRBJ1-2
ASSHPPFGGYT
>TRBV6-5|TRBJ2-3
ASSYFAGGSGDTQY
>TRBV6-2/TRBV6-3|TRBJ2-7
ASSYPGSYEQY
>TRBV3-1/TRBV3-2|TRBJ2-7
ASSQGPTAYEQY
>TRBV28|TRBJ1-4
ASRGTGGNEKLF
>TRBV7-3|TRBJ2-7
ASSLTGTGPYEQY
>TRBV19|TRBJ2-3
ASSILRGGISTDTQY
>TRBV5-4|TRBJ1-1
ASSLPGGRGTEAF
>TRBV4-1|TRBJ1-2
ASSQGTRPNYGYT
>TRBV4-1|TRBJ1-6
ASSHPNPTGGYNSPLH
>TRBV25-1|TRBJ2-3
ASSARDYYTDTQY
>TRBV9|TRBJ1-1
ASSPGRPVGEAF
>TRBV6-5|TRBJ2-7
ASSYSGDGRGYEQY
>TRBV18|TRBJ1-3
ASSPLNVPGGNTIY
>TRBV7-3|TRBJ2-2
ASGDRENTGELF
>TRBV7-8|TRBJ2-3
ASSLVALLSTDTQY
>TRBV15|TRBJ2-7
ATSSWPVDQGRAEQY